The next 7 T cell receptor beta chains were all read from a single sample in a study of long-term antiretroviral therapy in people with HIV. Survey-level immunoSEQ v3.0 assays were run. Sequencing was performed with immunoSEQ multiplex PCR; in TCRdb, only in-frame clones are kept and a portion is missing. Of 25,000 to 30,000 clones listed, 65% to 85% are singletons. The sample here was unsorted PBMCs, taken 3 years after starting antiretroviral therapy. All receptors come from a man aged 40-49 years with HIV.

The chain recombines TRBV9 with TRBJ2-1; D unclear. V lost 0 bases, J lost 0 bases, and 7 bases lay in between. CDR1 SGDLS and CDR2 YYNGEE come from the germline V gene. The length of the CDR3 is 15 residues. CDR3 bases: TGTGCCAGCAGCGTAGTGGGCGTCTCCTACAATGAGCAGTTCTTC. It codes for CASSVVGVSYNEQFF.

This rearrangement joins TRBV27 to TRBJ2-2; D not resolved. CDR1 and CDR2 from the germline V gene are MNHEY and SMNVEV (reference sequence). V was trimmed by 2 bases and J by 0 bases, leaving 25 bases between them. This CDR3 spans 21 amino acids. CDR3 sequence: CASSLDQFLGFGKANTGELFF. In DNA, the CDR3 is TGTGCCAGCAGTTTAGATCAGTTCTTGGGGTTTGGGAAAGCGAACACCGGGGAGCTGTTTTTT.

The rearrangement joins TRBV28 to TRBJ2-7; D not resolved. CDR3 size: 15 residues. V dropped 2 bases and J dropped 2 bases, with 13 bases sitting between them. Germline V lookup: CDR1 MDHEN, CDR2 SYDVKM. The CDR3: CASSLAHGVTYEQYF. The DNA for the CDR3 is TGTGCCAGCAGTTTAGCCCATGGCGTCACCTACGAGCAGTACTTC.

The chain is built from TRBV7-2 and TRBJ2-3; TRBD2 is a possible D gene (5 bases). Trimming removed 5 bases at V and 1 base at J, with 13 bases between. The CDR3 sequence is 15 residues long. Germline assignment: CDR1 SGHTA and CDR2 FQGNSA. The CDR3 sequence: CASSRYVSGTDTQYF. The CDR3, as DNA: TGTGCCAGCAGCCGATACGTTAGCGGCACAGATACGCAGTATTTT.

In its sample, this clone was seen once. The V call is TRBV2, the J call TRBJ1-1, with 8 nucleotides matching TRBD1. V was pared by 5 bases and J by 2 bases, with 1 base of the junction left unmatched. CDR3 length: 13 amino acids. CDR1 is SNHLY, CDR2 FYNNEI, per germline. The CDR3 sequence is CASSTGGNTEAFF. The CDR3 DNA reads as TGTGCCAGCAGTACAGGGGGTAACACTGAAGCTTTCTTT. The full variable domain, with the rest looked up from reference TRBV2 and TRBJ1-1, is EPEVTQTPSHQVTQMGQEVILRCVPISNHLYFYWYRQILGQKVEFLVSFYNNEISEKSEIFDDQFSVERPDGSNFTLKIRSTKLEDSAMYFCASSTGGNTEAFFGQGTRLTVV.

This chain joins TRBV29-1 and TRBJ1-1, with D maybe TRBD1 (6 bases). CDR1 is SQVTM, CDR2 ANQGSEA, per germline. V lost 3 bases and J lost 1, with 9 bases in between. The CDR3 has 13 residues. The CDR3 loop reads CSVDWGANTEAFF. Written as DNA, the CDR3 is TGCAGCGTTGATTGGGGGGCGAACACTGAAGCTTTCTTT.

This clone was found a few times. J is TRBJ1-2 and V is TRBV7-9, with D unclear. The CDR3 has 14 amino acids. Deletions cut 0 bases from V and 3 bases from J, with 8 bases between. CDR1 is SEHNR, CDR2 FQNEAQ, per germline (reference sequence). The CDR3 DNA reads TGTGCCAGCAGCTTAGCAGGGTCAGACTATGGCTACACCTTC. Amino acid sequence: CASSLAGSDYGYTF.